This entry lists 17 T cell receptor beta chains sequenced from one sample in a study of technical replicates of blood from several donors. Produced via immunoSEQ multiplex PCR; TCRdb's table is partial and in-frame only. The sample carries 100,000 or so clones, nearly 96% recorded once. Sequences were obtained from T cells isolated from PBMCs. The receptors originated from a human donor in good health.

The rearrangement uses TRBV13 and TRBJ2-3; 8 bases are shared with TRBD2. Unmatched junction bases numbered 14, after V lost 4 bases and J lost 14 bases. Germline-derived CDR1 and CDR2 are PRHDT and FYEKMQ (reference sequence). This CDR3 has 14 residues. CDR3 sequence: CASSYSGILFNRYF. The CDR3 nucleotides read TGTGCCAGCAGCTATAGCGGGATTCTGTTTAATAGGTATTTT. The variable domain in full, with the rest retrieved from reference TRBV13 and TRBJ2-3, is AAGVIQSPRHLIKEKRETATLKCYPIPRHDTVYWYQQGPGQDPQFLISFYEKMQSDKGSIPDRFSAQQFSDYHSELNMSSLELGDSALYFCASSYSGILFNRYFGPGTRLTVL.

The CDR3 sequence: CASSGGQGSSYEQYF. CDR3 coding DNA: TGTGCCAGCAGTGGGGGACAGGGGAGTAGCTACGAGCAGTACTTC. This chain joins TRBV6-5 and TRBJ2-7, with 10 bases that match TRBD1. The CDR3 length is 15 residues. The germline V gene has CDR1 MNHEY and CDR2 SVGAGI. J lost 3 bases, V lost 5 bases, and 7 bases had no gene match.

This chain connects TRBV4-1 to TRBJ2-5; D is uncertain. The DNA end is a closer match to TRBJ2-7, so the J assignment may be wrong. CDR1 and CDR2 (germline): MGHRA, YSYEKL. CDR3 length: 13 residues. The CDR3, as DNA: TGCGCCAGCAGCCATCGTGCCCCGTACGAGCAGTACTTC. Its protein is CASSHRAPYEQYF.

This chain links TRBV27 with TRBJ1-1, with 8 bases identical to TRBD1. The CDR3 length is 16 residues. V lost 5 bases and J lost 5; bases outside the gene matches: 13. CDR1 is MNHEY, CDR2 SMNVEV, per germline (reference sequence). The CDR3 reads CASSRKTGVGNTEAFF. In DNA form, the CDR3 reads TGTGCCAGCAGTAGAAAGACAGGGGTGGGTAATACTGAAGCTTTCTTT.

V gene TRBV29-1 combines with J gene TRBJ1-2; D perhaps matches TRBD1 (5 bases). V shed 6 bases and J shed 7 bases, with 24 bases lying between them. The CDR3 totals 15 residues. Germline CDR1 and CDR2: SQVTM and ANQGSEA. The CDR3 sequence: CSVGLDVAGLSGYTF. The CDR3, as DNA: TGCAGCGTGGGGCTCGATGTGGCAGGGCTCTCTGGCTACACCTTC.

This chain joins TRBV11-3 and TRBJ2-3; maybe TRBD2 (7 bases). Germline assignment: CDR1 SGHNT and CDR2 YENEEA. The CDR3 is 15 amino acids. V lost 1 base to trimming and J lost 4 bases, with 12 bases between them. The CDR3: CASSLAGGVADTQYF. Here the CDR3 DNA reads TGTGCCAGCAGCTTAGCGGGGGGCGTCGCAGATACGCAGTATTTT.

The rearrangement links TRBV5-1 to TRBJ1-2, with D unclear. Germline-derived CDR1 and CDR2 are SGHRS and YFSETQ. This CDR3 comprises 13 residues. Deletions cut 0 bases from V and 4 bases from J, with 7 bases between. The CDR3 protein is CASSLERSYGYTF. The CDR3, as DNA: TGCGCCAGCAGCTTGGAACGGAGCTATGGCTACACCTTC. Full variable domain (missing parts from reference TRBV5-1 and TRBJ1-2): KAGVTQTPRYLIKTRGQQVTLSCSPISGHRSVSWYQQTPGQGLQFLFEYFSETQRNKGNFPGRFSGRQFSNSRSEMNVSTLELGDSALYLCASSLERSYGYTFGSGTRLTVV.

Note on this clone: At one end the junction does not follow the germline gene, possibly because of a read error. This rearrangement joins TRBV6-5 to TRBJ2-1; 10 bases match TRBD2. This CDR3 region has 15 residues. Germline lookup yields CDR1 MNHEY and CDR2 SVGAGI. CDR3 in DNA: TGTGCCAGCAGCAAGCGGGGGGGGGTCTACAGTGAGCAGTTCTTC. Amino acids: CASSKRGGVYSEQFF.

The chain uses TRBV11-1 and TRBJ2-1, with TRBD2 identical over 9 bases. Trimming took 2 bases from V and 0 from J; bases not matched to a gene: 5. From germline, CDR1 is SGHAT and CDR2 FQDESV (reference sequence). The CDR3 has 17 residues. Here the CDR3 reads CASSLRSSGNSYNEQFF. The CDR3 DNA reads TGTGCCAGCAGCTTACGGTCTAGCGGGAACTCCTACAATGAGCAGTTCTTC. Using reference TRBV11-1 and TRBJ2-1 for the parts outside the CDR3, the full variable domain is EAEVAQSPRYKITEKSQAVAFWCDPISGHATLYWYRQILGQGPELLVQFQDESVVDDSQLPKDRFSAERLKGVDSTLKIQPAELGDSAMYLCASSLRSSGNSYNEQFFGPGTRLTVL.

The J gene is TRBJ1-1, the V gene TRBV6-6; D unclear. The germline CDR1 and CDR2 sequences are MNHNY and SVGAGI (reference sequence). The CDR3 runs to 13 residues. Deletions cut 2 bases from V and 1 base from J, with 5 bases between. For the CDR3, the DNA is TGTGCCAGCAGTTACGCGGCGAACACTGAAGCTTTCTTT. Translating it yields CASSYAANTEAFF.

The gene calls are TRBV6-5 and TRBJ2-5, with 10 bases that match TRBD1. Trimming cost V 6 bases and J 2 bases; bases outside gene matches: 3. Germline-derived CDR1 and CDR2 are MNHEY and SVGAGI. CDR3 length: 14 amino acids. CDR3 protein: CASSLDRGQETQYF. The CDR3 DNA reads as TGTGCCAGCAGCTTGGACAGGGGGCAAGAGACCCAGTACTTC.

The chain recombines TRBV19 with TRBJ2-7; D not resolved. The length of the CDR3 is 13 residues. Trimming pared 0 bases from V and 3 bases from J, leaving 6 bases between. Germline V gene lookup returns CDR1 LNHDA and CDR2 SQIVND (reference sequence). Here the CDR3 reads CASSIDGGYEQYF. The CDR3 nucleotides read TGTGCCAGTAGTATAGATGGCGGCTACGAGCAGTACTTC.

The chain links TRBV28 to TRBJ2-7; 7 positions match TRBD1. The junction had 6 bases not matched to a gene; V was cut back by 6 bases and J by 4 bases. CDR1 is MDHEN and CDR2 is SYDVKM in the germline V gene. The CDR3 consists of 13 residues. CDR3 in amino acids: CASRARGTYEQYF. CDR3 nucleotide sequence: TGTGCCAGCAGGGCCAGGGGGACATACGAGCAGTACTTC.

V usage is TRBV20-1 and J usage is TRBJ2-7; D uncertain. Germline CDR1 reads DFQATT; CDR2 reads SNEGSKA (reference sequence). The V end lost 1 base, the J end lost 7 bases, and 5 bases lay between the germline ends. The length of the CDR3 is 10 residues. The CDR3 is CSARATEQYF. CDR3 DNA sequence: TGCAGTGCTAGAGCGACAGAGCAGTACTTC.

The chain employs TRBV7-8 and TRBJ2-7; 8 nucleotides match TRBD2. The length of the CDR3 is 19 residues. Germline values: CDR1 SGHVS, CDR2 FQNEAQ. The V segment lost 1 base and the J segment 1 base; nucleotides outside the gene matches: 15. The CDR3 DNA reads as TGTGCCAGCAGCTTAGACGTCCCGGGACTAGGGGAACGGTCCTACGAGCAGTACTTC. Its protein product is CASSLDVPGLGERSYEQYF.

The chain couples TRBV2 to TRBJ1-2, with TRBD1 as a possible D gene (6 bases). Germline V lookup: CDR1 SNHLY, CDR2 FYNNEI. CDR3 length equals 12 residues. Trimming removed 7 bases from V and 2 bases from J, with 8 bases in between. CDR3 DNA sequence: TGTGCCAGCATCGGACAGAACTATGGCTACACCTTC. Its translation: CASIGQNYGYTF. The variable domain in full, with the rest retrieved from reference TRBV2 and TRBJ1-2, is EPEVTQTPSHQVTQMGQEVILRCVPISNHLYFYWYRQILGQKVEFLVSFYNNEISEKSEIFDDQFSVERPDGSNFTLKIRSTKLEDSAMYFCASIGQNYGYTFGSGTRLTVV.

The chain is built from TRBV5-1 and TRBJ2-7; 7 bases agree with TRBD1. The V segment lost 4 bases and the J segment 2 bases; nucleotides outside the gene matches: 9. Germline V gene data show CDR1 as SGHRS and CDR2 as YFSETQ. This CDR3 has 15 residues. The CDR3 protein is CASSLGQTNPYEQYF. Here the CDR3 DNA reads TGCGCCAGCAGCCTGGGACAGACCAACCCCTACGAGCAGTACTTC.